This TCR beta chain appears in the sequencing data of a study of blood T cell repertoires in COVID-19. Overall study context: Samples came from the United States, Italy and Spain, spanning acute and convalescent COVID-19. T cells, B-cell-depleted T cells, or PBMCs supplied cDNA or gDNA.

As processed by the authors: Scientists estimated how many nucleated cells there were by amplifying reference gene primers. The protocol was immunoSEQ multiplex PCR, while the TCRdb copy is restricted to in-frame clones and leaves out a portion. V, J and clone size were drawn from that table, and D and trimming were deduced from the DNA. The profile shows over 85,000 clones, approximately 70% of them singletons. CDR3 size: 16 residues. V gave up 3 bases and J gave up 4 bases; unmatched junction bases: 11. Germline V lookup: CDR1 GTSNPN, CDR2 SVGIG (reference sequence). The specimen sequenced was peripheral blood. The rearrangement links TRBV30 to TRBJ1-4; 7 bases match TRBD1. This receptor was identified in a woman in her fifties or sixties with acute or convalescent COVID-19. The CDR3 sequence is CAWSRGATGSNEKLFF. The CDR3 coding sequence is TGTGCCTGGAGCCGAGGGGCGACAGGGAGTAATGAAAAACTGTTTTTT.